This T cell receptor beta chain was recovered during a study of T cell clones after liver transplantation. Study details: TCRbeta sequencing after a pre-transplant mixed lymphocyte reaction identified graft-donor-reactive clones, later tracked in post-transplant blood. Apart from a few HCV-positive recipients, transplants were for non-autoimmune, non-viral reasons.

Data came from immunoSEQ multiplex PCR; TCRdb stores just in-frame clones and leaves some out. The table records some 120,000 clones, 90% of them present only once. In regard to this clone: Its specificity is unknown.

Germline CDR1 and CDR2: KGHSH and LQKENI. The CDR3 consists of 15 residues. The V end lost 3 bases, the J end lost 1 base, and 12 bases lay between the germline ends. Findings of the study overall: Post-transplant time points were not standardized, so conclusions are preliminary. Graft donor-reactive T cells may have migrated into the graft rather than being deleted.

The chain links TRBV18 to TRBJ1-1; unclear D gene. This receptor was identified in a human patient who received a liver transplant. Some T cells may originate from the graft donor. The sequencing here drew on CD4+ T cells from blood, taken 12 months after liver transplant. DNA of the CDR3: TGTGCCAGCTCACCGTCCCGGGAGTGGAACACTGAAGCTTTCTTT. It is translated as CASSPSREWNTEAFF.